Detailed here is one T cell receptor (beta chain). Antigen unknown. PCR amplification relied on 60 Vbeta primers (plus 13 Jbeta primers). Generated by immunoSEQ multiplex PCR, the TCRdb table keeps only in-frame clones and is missing some. The sample contains roughly 80,000 clones, roughly 79% of which appear only once. This record comes from a study of cytomegalovirus exposure and HLA in healthy donors. The study, taken as a whole, reports: Testing in vitro showed a few CMV-associated chains specific for CMV antigens. It was approximately 170 TCR beta chains that were listed as cytomegalovirus-associated.

The CDR3 sequence is 15 residues long. After removal of 6 bases from V and 3 bases from J, the junction contained 7 bases not matched to a gene. Germline assignment: CDR1 MNHEY and CDR2 SVGAGI. Material for sequencing was PBMCs. The chain couples TRBV6-5 to TRBJ1-4; TRBD1 matches at 7 bases. The receptor was derived from a woman aged 30 to 39 in good health and CMV-seronegative. CDR3 loop: CASRPTGFANEKLFF. The CDR3 DNA is TGTGCCAGCAGACCGACAGGGTTTGCTAATGAAAAACTGTTTTTT.